Listed below are T cell receptor beta chains from one sample, sequenced in a study of Ad26.COV2.S vaccination and SARS-CoV-2 variants. The data were produced by immunoSEQ multiplex PCR, yet TCRdb's version contains in-frame clones alone and is incomplete. The profile shows 300,000 to 350,000 clones, about nine tenths of them singletons. Sequenced material: peripheral blood, taken in a trial of Ad26.COV2.S vaccine versus placebo. Receptors were obtained from a person between 18 and 59 years old who received the Ad26.COV2.S COVID-19 vaccine or a placebo. Each CDR3 is given with its conserved first and last residue.

CDR3aa | v_gene | len
CASRVWQENSPLHF | TRBV27 | 14
CASSLDRGTEAFF | TRBV27 | 13
CASRSSEYGYTF | TRBV12-3/TRBV12-4 | 12
CASSLGKLTGALNSPLHF | TRBV5-1 | 18
CASSLTRGHEKLFF | TRBV3-1/TRBV3-2 | 14
CASSDRDNQPQHF | TRBV2 | 13
CASSFGQGYNEQFF | TRBV27 | 14
CASSRAINEQFF | TRBV6-5 | 12
CASSLSMTGDYGYTF | TRBV5-1 | 15
CASSANREVGLGGYTF | TRBV2 | 16
CATSRAFGWLGDRAYTDTQYF | TRBV15 | 21
CASSLTLGTEAFF | TRBV28 | 13
CAWSIRHYQYF | TRBV30 | 11
CASSVTGDINSPLHF | TRBV9 | 15
CASSPFSENTEAFF | TRBV7-9 | 14
CSASRDEGYTF | TRBV20-1 | 11
CASSSGQGAVTPLHF | TRBV5-1 | 15
CASSPGGGTSYEQYF | TRBV18 | 15
CASSLRDRHNEQFF | TRBV6-5 | 14
CASTTQGGTSYEQYF | TRBV19 | 15
CASSWDSGDTQYF | TRBV7-3 | 13
CASSRDKGEKLFF | TRBV4-2 | 13
CASSGWTGNTDTQYF | TRBV25-1 | 15
CASSLEGLAYEQYF | TRBV7-2 | 14
CASSQMGTGNSPLHF | TRBV4-3 | 15
CASSPPGTGHTGELFF | TRBV18 | 16
CASSLPGTGEKLFF | TRBV25-1 | 14
CASSLRQGVNDEQFF | TRBV27 | 15
CSVETGGQETQYF | TRBV29-1 | 13
CASSLGRPEAFF | TRBV7-9 | 12
CASSYSGTGNNEQFF | TRBV6-5 | 15
CASGTRQVANEKLFF | TRBV27 | 15
CASSARGGGALNEQFF | TRBV9 | 16
CASSLGGSSTEAFF | TRBV11-3 | 14
CASSYSYRGYLFF | TRBV6-5 | 13
CASSSRNYGYTF | TRBV6-5 | 12
CASSPGQGRIEKLFF | TRBV18 | 15
CASSEGTGRDEQYF | TRBV28 | 14
CASSLGMGGASTDTQYF | TRBV7-3 | 17
CASSQAGYYEQYF | TRBV3-1/TRBV3-2 | 13
CASSMGQASTDTQYF | TRBV19 | 15
CASSPEGLFGYTF | TRBV11-2 | 13
CASSIGGGLNEQFF | TRBV5-4 | 14
CASSGLMNTEAFF | TRBV2 | 13
CASSIGRYQETQYF | TRBV19 | 14
CASSPNLDRVYGYTF | TRBV7-8 | 15
CASSQDRNTQYF | TRBV4-2 | 12
CASSLTTGEKRSYTF | TRBV4-2 | 15
CASSPLNNEQFF | TRBV7-9 | 12
CASSQDPGALSTDTQYF | TRBV4-2 | 17
CASSPGQGGQPQHF | TRBV5-1 | 14
CASSLVLAGAYEQYF | TRBV7-9 | 15
CASSFGLAGSITTDTQYF | TRBV27 | 18
CASSPGQGAGNEKLFF | TRBV5-1 | 16
CASSPADREVGTQYF | TRBV6-5 | 15
CASSYSPGGQPQHF | TRBV6-5 | 14
CASGRQGASGELFF | TRBV7-3 | 14
CASSSRQALGNTEAFF | TRBV6-6 | 16
CASSQRQNTYNEQFF | TRBV4-2 | 15